The clone carrying this TCR beta chain has a single count. Its antigen is as yet unknown. CDR3 length: 13 residues. CDR1 and CDR2 from the germline V gene are LNHDA and SQIVND (reference sequence). Deletions cut 10 bases from V and 6 bases from J, with 18 bases between. This specimen comes from a study of cytomegalovirus exposure and HLA in healthy donors. Study as a whole: There were around 390 genotyped donors. Of these, about 81% fell in the genetic ancestry cluster associated with self-reported Caucasian donors. Study conclusions and caveats: According to a later analysis, most TCR beta chains associated with CMV appeared HLA-restricted. Cytomegalovirus-associated TCR beta chains were listed, numbering under 200. Analysis was carried out at a later point, and it linked a missense DCLRE1C variant to TCR beta V- and J-gene trimming.

13 Jbeta primers and 60 Vbeta primers were used for the PCR. The table came from immunoSEQ multiplex PCR; TCRdb's copy has only in-frame clones and leaves some out. This sample carries 130,000 to 150,000 clones, around 79% of them seen once, and the ten largest clones take about 6.9%. The chain has TRBV19 and TRBJ1-2, with TRBD1 as a possible D gene (6 bases). This receptor was identified in a woman aged 40 to 49 in good health and CMV-seropositive. What was sequenced was PBMCs. CDR3 region: CATRDTQLHGYTF. The CDR3 nucleotides read TGTGCCACGAGGGACACCCAGCTCCATGGCTACACCTTC.